Each of the 14 T cell receptor beta chains below was sequenced from the same sample in a study of glioma-infiltrating T cells. Using RNA template, CDR3s of TCR alpha and beta were amplified with iRepertoire arm-PCR. MiXCR, run by TCRdb on the multiplex PCR reads, gives a single entry per CDR3 protein. The sample lists about 20,000 distinct CDR3 sequences, 20% to 25% seen once, with around 14% in the top ten. Sequenced input: glioma tissue, nonneoplastic brain tissue, or PBMCs (not recorded which). The origin of the receptors is a human donor with low-grade glioma or glioblastoma, undergoing nonglioma brain surgery, or in good health (not recorded which).

Concerning this clonotype itself: Just one base apart from a much larger clone, this may be a read error. CDR3 loop: CASSFRAANYGYTF. The CDR3 DNA is TGTGCCAGCAGCTTTAGGGCGGCTAACTATGGCTACACCTTC. This chain links TRBV7-2 with TRBJ1-2; D is unclear. Germline V gives CDR1 SGHTA, CDR2 FQGNSA. The CDR3 runs 14 residues. The V end was cut by 3 bases, the J end by 0 bases, with 8 bases between.

A few counts support this clonotype. V and J are TRBV19 and TRBJ1-2; perhaps TRBD1 as D (6 bases). Trimming stripped 7 bases from V and 1 base from J, with 13 bases between. This CDR3 has 14 amino acids. The V gene's germline CDR1 is LNHDA and CDR2 SQIVND (reference sequence). This CDR3 reads CASTPQGVNYGYTF. CDR3 nucleotide sequence: TGTGCCAGTACCCCACAGGGAGTTAACTATGGCTACACCTTC.

The CDR3 nucleotides read TGTGCCAGCAGCAGCCAGGGACTAGCGGGTTACGAGCAGTACTTC. This sequence encodes CASSSQGLAGYEQYF. The gene calls are TRBV3-1 and TRBJ2-7; 12 nucleotides line up with TRBD2. V trimming: 5 bases; J trimming: 4 bases; junction bases outside the gene matches: 6. Germline V lookup: CDR1 LGHDT, CDR2 YNNKEL (reference sequence). The CDR3 is made up of 15 amino acids.

About this clonotype itself: Possible read error: a much larger clone is one base away. The chain uses TRBV28 and TRBJ2-2; tentatively, D is TRBD1 or TRBD2 (7 bases each). Trimming stripped 3 bases from V and 3 bases from J, with 20 bases between. This CDR3 is 18 amino acids long. The V gene's germline CDR1 is MDHEN and CDR2 SYDVKM. CDR3 sequence: CASSFLLLQGRDTGELFF. The CDR3 coding sequence is TGTGCCAGCAGTTTCCTTCTACTACAGGGGAGGGACACCGGGGAGCTGTTTTTT.

The V gene is TRBV4-1, the J gene TRBJ2-3; a possible D gene is TRBD1 (6 bases). Germline assignment: CDR1 MGHRA and CDR2 YSYEKL. The V end lost 1 base, the J end lost 7 bases, and 15 bases lay between the germline ends. CDR3 length equals 15 residues. This CDR3 reads CASSQGGVGAHTQYF. The DNA for the CDR3 is TGCGCCAGCAGCCAAGGGGGCGTGGGGGCACATACGCAGTATTTT.

This clonotype was recorded at least ten times. The chain recombines TRBV6-1 with TRBJ2-2; 8 nucleotides line up with TRBD2. There are 16 residues in the CDR3. V gave up 0 bases and J gave up 7 bases; unmatched junction bases: 7. Germline values: CDR1 MNHNS, CDR2 SASEGT. The chain's CDR3 is CASSEAATSVIGELFF. The CDR3 DNA reads as TGTGCCAGCAGTGAAGCGGCGACTAGCGTGATCGGGGAGCTGTTTTTT.

The chain combines TRBV11-1 with TRBJ2-1; D possibly matches TRBD1 or TRBD2 (5 bases each). Germline V gene data show CDR1 as SGHAT and CDR2 as FQDESV (reference sequence). Trimming removed 1 base at V and 7 bases at J, with 11 bases between. The CDR3 covers 14 residues. The CDR3 loop reads CASSLVRDQNEQFF. CDR3 DNA sequence: TGTGCCAGCAGCTTAGTTAGGGACCAAAATGAGCAGTTCTTC.

The chain employs TRBV29-1 and TRBJ1-1; D is ambiguous. From germline, CDR1 is SQVTM and CDR2 ANQGSEA. This CDR3 contains 15 residues. V lost 4 bases and J lost 1, with 16 bases in between. The CDR3 region is CSVVVSGRTNTEAFF. In nucleotides, the CDR3 is TGCAGCGTTGTTGTTTCGGGCAGAACGAACACTGAAGCTTTCTTT. The full variable domain, completed using reference TRBV29-1 and TRBJ1-1, is SAVISQKPSRDICQRGTSLTIQCQVDSQVTMMFWYRQQPGQSLTLIATANQGSEATYESGFVIDKFPISRPNLTFSTLTVSNMSPEDSSIYLCSVVVSGRTNTEAFFGQGTRLTVV.

This clonotype was seen many times. The J gene is TRBJ2-1, the V gene TRBV6-1; possibly TRBD2 for D (6 bases). V lost 7 bases and J lost 12, with 19 bases in between. Germline CDR1 is MNHNS and CDR2 is SASEGT. The CDR3 is 13 residues long. CDR3 amino acids: CASTLREGGPQFF. CDR3 nucleotide sequence: TGTGCCAGCACCCTGAGGGAAGGAGGGCCGCAGTTCTTC.

This clonotype was counted at least ten times. V and J are TRBV27 and TRBJ2-1; the D gene is possibly TRBD1 (6 bases). Per germline, CDR1 MNHEY and CDR2 SMNVEV (reference sequence). V was shortened by 8 bases and J by 6 bases, with 23 bases between the two germline ends. CDR3 length: 16 residues. The CDR3 here is CASSPPGQGMFNEQFF. CDR3 in DNA: TGTGCCAGCTCTCCCCCGGGCCAGGGGATGTTCAATGAGCAGTTCTTC.

The V call is TRBV19, the J call TRBJ2-6; 7 bases fit TRBD1. V dropped 7 bases and J dropped 0; count of bases not matched to a gene: 3. This CDR3 has 15 amino acids. Germline assignment: CDR1 LNHDA and CDR2 SQIVND (reference sequence). The CDR3 is CASTWTGSGANVLTF. Written as DNA, the CDR3 is TGTGCCAGTACCTGGACAGGCTCTGGGGCCAACGTCCTGACTTTC.

This clonotype was detected many times. This chain links TRBV2 with TRBJ1-3; perhaps TRBD1 as D (5 bases). CDR1 SNHLY and CDR2 FYNNEI come from the germline V gene. CDR3 length equals 13 residues. The ends were cut back, 11 bases at V and 0 bases at J, with 11 bases in the middle. CDR3 sequence reads: CAAQGTSGNTIYF. The DNA for the CDR3 is TGTGCCGCCCAGGGTACCTCTGGAAACACCATATATTTT.

On this clonotype: Since a much larger clone is just one base distant, this may be a read error. The rearrangement joins TRBV27 to TRBJ1-6, with D uncertain. From germline, CDR1 is MNHEY and CDR2 SMNVEV (reference sequence). The V and J ends lost 5 bases and 3 bases respectively, with 14 bases between them. The CDR3 consists of 16 residues. The CDR3 bases are TGTGCCAGCAGTCCACGAAACCCGAGCTATAATTCACCCCTCCACTTT. Translated, it gives CASSPRNPSYNSPLHF.

The sample holds a few counts of this clonotype. This may arise from a read error, as a much more abundant clone is one base away. The rearrangement links TRBV7-2 to TRBJ1-5, with 7 bases lining up with TRBD1. Germline V gene sequence: CDR1 SGHTA, CDR2 FQGNSA. The length of the CDR3 is 14 residues. The CDR3 spells CARSSDRNYQPQHF. The CDR3 bases are TGTGCCCGCAGCTCGGACAGGAATTATCAGCCCCAGCATTTT. The variable domain in full, with the rest retrieved from reference TRBV7-2 and TRBJ1-5, is GAGVSQSPSNKVTEKGKDVELRCDPISGHTALYWYRQSLGQGLEFLIYFQGNSAPDKSGLPSDRFSAERTGGSVSTLTIQRTQQEDSAVYLCARSSDRNYQPQHFGDGTRLSIL.